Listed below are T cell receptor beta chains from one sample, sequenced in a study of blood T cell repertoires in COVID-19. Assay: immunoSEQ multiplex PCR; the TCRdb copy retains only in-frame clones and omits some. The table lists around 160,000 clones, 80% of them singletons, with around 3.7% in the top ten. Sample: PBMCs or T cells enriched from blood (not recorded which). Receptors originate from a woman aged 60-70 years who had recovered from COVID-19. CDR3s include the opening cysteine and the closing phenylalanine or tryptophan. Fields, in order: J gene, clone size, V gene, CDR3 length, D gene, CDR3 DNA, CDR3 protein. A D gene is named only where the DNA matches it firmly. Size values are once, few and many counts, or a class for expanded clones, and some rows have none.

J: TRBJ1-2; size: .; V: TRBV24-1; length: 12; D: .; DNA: TGTGCCACCAGTACGAGACTGGAGGGCTACACCTTC; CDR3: CATSTRLEGYTF
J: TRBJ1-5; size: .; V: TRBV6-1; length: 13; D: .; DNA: TGTGCCAGCAGTGAAAGCGGGGGAGGGCCCCAGCATTTT; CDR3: CASSESGGGPQHF
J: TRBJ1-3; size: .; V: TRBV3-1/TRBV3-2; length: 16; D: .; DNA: TGTGCCAGCAGCCCCCAGGGTCTAAGGGCTGGAAACACCATATATTTT; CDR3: CASSPQGLRAGNTIYF
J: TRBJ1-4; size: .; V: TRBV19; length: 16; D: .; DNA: TGTGCCAGTAGTATGGGGCTGAGGCTGGCTAATGAAAAACTGTTTTTT; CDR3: CASSMGLRLANEKLFF
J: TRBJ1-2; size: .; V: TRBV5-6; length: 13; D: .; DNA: TGTGCCAGCAGCTTGGGAGGGTCCTATGGCTACACCTTC; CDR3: CASSLGGSYGYTF
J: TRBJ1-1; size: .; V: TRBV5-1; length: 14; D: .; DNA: TGCGCCAGCAGTCACCAACAGGGTAACACTGAAGCTTTCTTT; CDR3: CASSHQQGNTEAFF
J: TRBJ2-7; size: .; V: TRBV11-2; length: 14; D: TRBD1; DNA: TGTGCCAGCAGCTTAGCACAGGGGGCTTGGGAGCAGTACTTC; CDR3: CASSLAQGAWEQYF
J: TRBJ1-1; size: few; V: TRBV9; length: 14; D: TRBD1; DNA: TGTGCCAGCAGGGAAGGAACAGGGGGCACTGAAGCTTTCTTT; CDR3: CASREGTGGTEAFF
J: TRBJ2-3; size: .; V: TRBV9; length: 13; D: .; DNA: TGTGCCAGCAAAAGCGGATCCGACTATACGCAGTATTTT; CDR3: CASKSGSDYTQYF
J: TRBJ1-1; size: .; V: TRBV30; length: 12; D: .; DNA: TGTGCCTGGAGGGAGGGGTTGACTGAAGCTTTCTTT; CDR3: CAWREGLTEAFF
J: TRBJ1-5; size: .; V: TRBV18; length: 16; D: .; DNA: TGTGCCAGCTCACCACCGATGGGGGGGGGCAATCAGCCCCAGCATTTT; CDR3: CASSPPMGGGNQPQHF
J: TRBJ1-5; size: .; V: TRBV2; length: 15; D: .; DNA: TGTGCCAGCAGTGAACAGGCTCCCAGCAATCAGCCCCAGCATTTT; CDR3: CASSEQAPSNQPQHF
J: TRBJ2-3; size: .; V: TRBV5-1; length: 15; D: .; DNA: TGCGCCAGCAGCTTCGGCCTAGCTAGCACAGATACGCAGTATTTT; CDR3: CASSFGLASTDTQYF
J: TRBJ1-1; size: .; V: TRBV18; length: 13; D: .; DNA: TGTGCCAGCTCGGGCCAAAAGAACACTGAAGCTTTCTTT; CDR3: CASSGQKNTEAFF
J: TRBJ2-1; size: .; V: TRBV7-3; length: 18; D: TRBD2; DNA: TGTGCCAGCAGCTTAATGCCCTCGACTAGCGGGGGGTCCGGTGAGCAGTTCTTC; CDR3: CASSLMPSTSGGSGEQFF
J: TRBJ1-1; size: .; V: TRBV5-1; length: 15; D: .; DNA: TGCGCCAGCAGCCCTTTGGCCAGGGCAGGCACTGAAGCTTTCTTT; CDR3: CASSPLARAGTEAFF
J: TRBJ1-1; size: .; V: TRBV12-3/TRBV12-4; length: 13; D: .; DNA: TGTGCCAGCAGGAGACAAACGAACACTGAAGCTTTCTTT; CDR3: CASRRQTNTEAFF
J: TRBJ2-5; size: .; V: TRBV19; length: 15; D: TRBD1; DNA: TGTGCCAGTAGTCCCACCCGGGACAGACAAGAGACCCAGTACTTC; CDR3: CASSPTRDRQETQYF
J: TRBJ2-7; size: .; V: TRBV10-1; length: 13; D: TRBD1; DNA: TGCGCCAGCAGTGGGGACAGAAGCTACGAGCAGTACTTC; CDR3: CASSGDRSYEQYF
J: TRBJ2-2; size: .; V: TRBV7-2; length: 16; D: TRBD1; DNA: TGTGCCAGCAGCTTATCCTACAGGGGGCGCACCGGGGAGCTGTTTTTT; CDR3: CASSLSYRGRTGELFF